This entry lists 8 T cell receptor beta chains sequenced from one sample in a study of control samples from healthy donors and cancer patients. The repertoire was sequenced with immunoSEQ multiplex PCR; TCRdb's copy has only in-frame clones and lacks some. The data contain 160,000 or so clones, 80% to 95% of them singletons. What was sequenced was blood. The source is a woman aged 25-40 years in good health.

The chain combines TRBV10-2 with TRBJ1-1; D gene ambiguous. The CDR3 extends over 16 amino acids. V shed 2 bases and J shed 0 bases, with 13 bases lying between them. CDR1 and CDR2 from the germline V gene are WSHSY and SAAADI. CDR3 coding DNA: TGCGCCAGCAGTGAGAATGTGTTGGGGATGAACACTGAAGCTTTCTTT. Translation gives CASSENVLGMNTEAFF.

This clone occurred once. The chain recombines TRBV5-5 with TRBJ2-7; D not resolved. The CDR3 contains 15 residues. CDR1 is SGHKS and CDR2 is YYEKEE in the germline V gene (reference sequence). The V end was cut by 3 bases, the J end by 2 bases, with 15 bases between. The CDR3 loop is CASSSDGSLAYEQYF. DNA of the CDR3: TGTGCCAGCAGCTCGGACGGATCTTTAGCCTACGAGCAGTACTTC.

In DNA form, the CDR3 reads TGTGCCAGCAGTGAAGTAAGGGGAGGCACAGATACGCAGTATTTT. Translation: CASSEVRGGTDTQYF. The chain uses TRBV6-1 and TRBJ2-3; possibly TRBD1 or TRBD2 for D (5 bases each). This CDR3 contains 15 residues. In germline, CDR1 is MNHNS, CDR2 SASEGT. Trimming stripped 1 base from V and 1 base from J, with 9 bases between.

The chain carries TRBV28 and TRBJ1-2; 9 positions match TRBD1. Germline V CDR1 and CDR2: MDHEN, SYDVKM. Losses at the gene ends were 5 bases for V and 0 bases for J; bases not matched to a gene: 7. CDR3 length: 16 residues. CDR3 in DNA: TGTGCCAGCAGTCGACAGGGGGTTTGGACTAACTATGGCTACACCTTC. This sequence encodes CASSRQGVWTNYGYTF.

The chain carries TRBV18 and TRBJ2-1; D is perhaps TRBD2 (5 bases). Trimming left V 1 base short and J 0 bases short, with 13 bases between. CDR3 size: 17 residues. Looked up from germline, CDR1 is KGHSH and CDR2 is LQKENI. CDR3 in amino acids: CASSPRGAVNSYNEQFF. CDR3 DNA: TGTGCCAGCTCACCACGGGGAGCGGTGAACTCCTACAATGAGCAGTTCTTC.

The chain couples TRBV28 to TRBJ1-2; the D is unclear. Trimming removed 5 bases at V and 4 bases at J, with 17 bases between. The CDR3 contains 15 residues. Germline lookup yields CDR1 MDHEN and CDR2 SYDVKM. CDR3 region: CASSTSPQNLYGYTF. The CDR3 nucleotides read TGTGCCAGCAGTACATCCCCCCAGAACCTCTATGGCTACACCTTC.

The chain employs TRBV4-2 and TRBJ2-7, with 12 bases fitting TRBD2. Germline assignment: CDR1 LGHNA and CDR2 YNFKEQ. The ends lost 4 bases at V and 0 bases at J; junction bases unmatched: 7. The CDR3 runs 17 residues. The CDR3 sequence: CASSLGLAGRSSYEQYF. The CDR3 coding sequence is TGTGCCAGCAGCCTCGGACTAGCGGGAAGGAGCTCCTACGAGCAGTACTTC.

The chain is built from TRBV10-3 and TRBJ1-2; D unclear. The germline V gene encodes CDR1 ENHRY and CDR2 SYGVKD. This CDR3 is built from 13 residues. V lost 2 bases, J lost 3 bases, and 7 bases lay in between. The CDR3 DNA is TGTGCCATCAGTGAGACGGGGTACTATGGCTACACCTTC. As protein: CAISETGYYGYTF.